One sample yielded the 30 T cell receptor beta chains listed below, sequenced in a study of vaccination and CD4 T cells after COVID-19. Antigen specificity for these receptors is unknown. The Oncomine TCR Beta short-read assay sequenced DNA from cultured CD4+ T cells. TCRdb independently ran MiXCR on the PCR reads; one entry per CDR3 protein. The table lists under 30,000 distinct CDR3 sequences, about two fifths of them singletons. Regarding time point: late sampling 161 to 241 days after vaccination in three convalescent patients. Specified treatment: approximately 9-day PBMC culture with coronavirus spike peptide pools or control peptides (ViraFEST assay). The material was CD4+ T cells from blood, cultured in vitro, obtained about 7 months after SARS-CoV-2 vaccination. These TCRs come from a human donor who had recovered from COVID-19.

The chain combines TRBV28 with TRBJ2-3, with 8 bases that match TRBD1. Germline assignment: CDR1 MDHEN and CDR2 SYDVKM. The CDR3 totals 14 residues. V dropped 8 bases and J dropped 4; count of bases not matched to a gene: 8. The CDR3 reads CASPPRGLADTQYF. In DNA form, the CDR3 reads TGTGCCAGCCCTCCCAGGGGGCTGGCAGATACGCAGTATTTT.

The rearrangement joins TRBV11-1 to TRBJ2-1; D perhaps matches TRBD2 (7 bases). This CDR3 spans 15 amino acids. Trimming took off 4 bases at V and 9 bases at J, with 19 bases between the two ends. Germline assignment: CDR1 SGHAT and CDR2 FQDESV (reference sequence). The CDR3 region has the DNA TGTGCCAGCAGCTCGCTAGGGGAGGGGGAAGGTGAGCAGTTCTTC. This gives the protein CASSSLGEGEGEQFF. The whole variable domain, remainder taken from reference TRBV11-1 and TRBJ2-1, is EAEVAQSPRYKITEKSQAVAFWCDPISGHATLYWYRQILGQGPELLVQFQDESVVDDSQLPKDRFSAERLKGVDSTLKIQPAELGDSAMYLCASSSLGEGEGEQFFGPGTRLTVL.

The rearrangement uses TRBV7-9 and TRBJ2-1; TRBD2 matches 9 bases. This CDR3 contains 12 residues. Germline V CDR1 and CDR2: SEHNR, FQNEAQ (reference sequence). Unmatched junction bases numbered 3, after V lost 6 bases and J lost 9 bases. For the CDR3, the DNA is TGTGCCAGCAGAGCGGGACTAGCTGAGCAGTTCTTC. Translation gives CASRAGLAEQFF.

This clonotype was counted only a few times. CDR3 in amino acids: CASSPPGLAGDNEQFF. The CDR3 nucleotides are TGTGCCAGCAGCCCACCGGGACTAGCGGGAGACAATGAGCAGTTCTTC. V is TRBV5-4 and J is TRBJ2-1; 14 bases are shared with TRBD2. Trimming removed 4 bases from V and 5 bases from J; junction bases left unmatched: 5. Germline V gene sequence: CDR1 SGHNT, CDR2 YYREEE (reference sequence). The CDR3 runs to 16 residues.

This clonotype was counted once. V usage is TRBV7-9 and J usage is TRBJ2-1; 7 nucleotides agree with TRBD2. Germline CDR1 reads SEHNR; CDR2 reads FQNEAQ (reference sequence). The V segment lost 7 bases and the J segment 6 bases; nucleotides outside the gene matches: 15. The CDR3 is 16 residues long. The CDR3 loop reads CASTQYGGSSRNEQFF. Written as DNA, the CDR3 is TGTGCCAGCACCCAATACGGGGGGTCAAGCCGCAATGAGCAGTTCTTC.

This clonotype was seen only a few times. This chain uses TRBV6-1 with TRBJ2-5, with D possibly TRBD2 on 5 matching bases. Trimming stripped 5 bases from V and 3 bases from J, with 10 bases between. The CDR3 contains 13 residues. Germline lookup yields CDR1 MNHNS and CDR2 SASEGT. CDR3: CASSMDWEETQYF. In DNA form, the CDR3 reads TGTGCCAGCAGTATGGACTGGGAAGAGACCCAGTACTTC.

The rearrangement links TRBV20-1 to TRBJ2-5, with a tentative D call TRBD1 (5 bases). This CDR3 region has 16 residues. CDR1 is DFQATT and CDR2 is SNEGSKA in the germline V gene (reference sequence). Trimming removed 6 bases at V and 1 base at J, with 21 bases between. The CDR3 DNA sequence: TGCAGTGCCCCTATCTCGAAGACAGCACTCCAAGAGACCCAGTACTTC. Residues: CSAPISKTALQETQYF.

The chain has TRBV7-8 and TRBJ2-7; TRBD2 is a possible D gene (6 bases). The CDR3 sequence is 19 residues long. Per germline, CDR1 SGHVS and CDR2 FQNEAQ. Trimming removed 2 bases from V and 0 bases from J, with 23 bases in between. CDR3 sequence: CASSLSTAGWLRSSYEQYF. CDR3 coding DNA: TGTGCCAGCAGCTTAAGTACGGCGGGATGGTTAAGGAGCTCCTACGAGCAGTACTTC.

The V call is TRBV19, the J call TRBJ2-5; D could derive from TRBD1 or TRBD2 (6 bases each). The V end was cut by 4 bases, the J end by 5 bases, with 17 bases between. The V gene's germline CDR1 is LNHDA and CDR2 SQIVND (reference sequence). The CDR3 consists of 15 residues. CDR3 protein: CASSSDRWRGETQYF. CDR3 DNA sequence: TGTGCCAGTAGTAGTGATCGTTGGAGGGGGGAGACCCAGTACTTC.

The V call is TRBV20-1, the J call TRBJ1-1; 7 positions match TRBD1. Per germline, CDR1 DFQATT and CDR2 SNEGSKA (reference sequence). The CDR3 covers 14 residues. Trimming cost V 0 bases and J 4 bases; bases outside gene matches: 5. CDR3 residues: CSARDRRGITEAFF. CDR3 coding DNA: TGCAGTGCTAGAGATCGCAGGGGGATCACTGAAGCTTTCTTT.

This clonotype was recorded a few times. The CDR3 loop reads CASSHALGGNQPQHF. The CDR3 DNA follows: TGTGCCAGTAGCCATGCATTAGGGGGCAATCAGCCCCAGCATTTT. This chain connects TRBV19 to TRBJ1-5; perhaps TRBD1 as D (5 bases). The CDR3 extends over 15 amino acids. Trimming removed 6 bases from V and 2 bases from J, with 14 bases in between. From germline, CDR1 is LNHDA and CDR2 SQIVND (reference sequence).

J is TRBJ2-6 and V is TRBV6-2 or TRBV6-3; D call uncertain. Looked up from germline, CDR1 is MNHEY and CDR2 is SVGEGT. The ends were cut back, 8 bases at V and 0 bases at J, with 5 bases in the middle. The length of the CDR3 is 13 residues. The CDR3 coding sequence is TGTGCCAGCTGCCGCTCTGGGGCCAACGTCCTGACTTTC. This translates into CASCRSGANVLTF.

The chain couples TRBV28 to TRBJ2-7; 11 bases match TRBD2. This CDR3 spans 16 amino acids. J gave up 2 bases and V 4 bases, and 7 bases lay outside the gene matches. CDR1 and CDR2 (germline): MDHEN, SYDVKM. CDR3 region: CASSSPGTSGTYEQYF. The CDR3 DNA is TGTGCCAGCAGTTCCCCCGGGACTAGCGGAACCTACGAGCAGTACTTC.

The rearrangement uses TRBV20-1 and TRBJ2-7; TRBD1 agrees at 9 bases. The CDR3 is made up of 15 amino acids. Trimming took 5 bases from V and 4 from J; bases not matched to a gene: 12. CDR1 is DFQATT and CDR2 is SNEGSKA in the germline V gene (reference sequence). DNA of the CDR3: TGCAGTGCTCCCGGGACAGGGTTTGGAGATTACGAGCAGTACTTC. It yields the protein CSAPGTGFGDYEQYF.

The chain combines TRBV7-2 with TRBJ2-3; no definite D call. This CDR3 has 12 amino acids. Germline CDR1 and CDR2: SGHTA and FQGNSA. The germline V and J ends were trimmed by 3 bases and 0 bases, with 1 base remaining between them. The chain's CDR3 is CASSLSTDTQYF. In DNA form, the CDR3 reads TGTGCCAGCAGCTTGAGCACAGATACGCAGTATTTT.

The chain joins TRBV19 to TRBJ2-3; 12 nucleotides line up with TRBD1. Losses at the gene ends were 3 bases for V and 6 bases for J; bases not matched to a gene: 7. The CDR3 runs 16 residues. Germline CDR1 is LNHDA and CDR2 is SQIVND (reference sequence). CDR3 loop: CASSIRRDRGRDTQYF. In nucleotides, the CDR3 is TGTGCCAGTAGTATCCGGAGGGACAGGGGGCGTGATACGCAGTATTTT.

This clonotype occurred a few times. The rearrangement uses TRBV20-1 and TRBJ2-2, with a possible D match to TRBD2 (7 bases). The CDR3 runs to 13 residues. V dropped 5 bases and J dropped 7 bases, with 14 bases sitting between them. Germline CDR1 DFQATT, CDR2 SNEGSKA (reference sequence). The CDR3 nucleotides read TGCAGTGCTCAGAGGGGGGGATTCGGGGAGCTGTTTTTT. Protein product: CSAQRGGFGELFF.

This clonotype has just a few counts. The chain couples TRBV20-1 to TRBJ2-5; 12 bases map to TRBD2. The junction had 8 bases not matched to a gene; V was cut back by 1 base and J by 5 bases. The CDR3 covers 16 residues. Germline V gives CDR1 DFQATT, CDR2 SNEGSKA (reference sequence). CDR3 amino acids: CSARVLLAGGGETQYF. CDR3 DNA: TGCAGTGCTAGAGTCTTACTAGCGGGAGGTGGGGAGACCCAGTACTTC.

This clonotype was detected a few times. CDR3 bases: TGTGCCAGCAGAGGGGCGGCGGGACCCACAGATACGCAGTATTTT. It yields the protein CASRGAAGPTDTQYF. The genes are TRBV27 and TRBJ2-3; perhaps TRBD2 as D (6 bases). Germline V gene data show CDR1 as MNHEY and CDR2 as SMNVEV (reference sequence). This CDR3 is 15 amino acids long. Trimming took 6 bases from V and 2 from J, leaving 15 bases between them.

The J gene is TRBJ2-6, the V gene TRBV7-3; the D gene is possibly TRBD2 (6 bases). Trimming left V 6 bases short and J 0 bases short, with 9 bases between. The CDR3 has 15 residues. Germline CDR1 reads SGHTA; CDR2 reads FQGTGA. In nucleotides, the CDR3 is TGTGCCAGCAGGGGACTGAACTCTGGGGCCAACGTCCTGACTTTC. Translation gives CASRGLNSGANVLTF.

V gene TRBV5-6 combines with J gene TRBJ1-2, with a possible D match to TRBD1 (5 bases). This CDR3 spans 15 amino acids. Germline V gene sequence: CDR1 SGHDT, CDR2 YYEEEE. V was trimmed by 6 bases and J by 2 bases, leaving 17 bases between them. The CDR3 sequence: CASKPGSGDNYGYTF. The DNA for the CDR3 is TGTGCCAGCAAACCAGGAAGCGGGGACAACTATGGCTACACCTTC. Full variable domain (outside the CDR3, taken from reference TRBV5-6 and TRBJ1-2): DAGVTQSPTHLIKTRGQQVTLRCSPKSGHDTVSWYQQALGQGPQFIFQYYEEEERQRGNFPDRFSGHQFPNYSSELNVNALLLGDSALYLCASKPGSGDNYGYTFGSGTRLTVV.

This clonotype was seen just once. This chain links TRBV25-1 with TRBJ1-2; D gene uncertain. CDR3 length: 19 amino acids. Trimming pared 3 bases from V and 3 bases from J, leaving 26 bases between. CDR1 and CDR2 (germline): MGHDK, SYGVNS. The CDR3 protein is CASSDSFLPRGIGDYGYTF. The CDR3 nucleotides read TGTGCCAGCAGTGACTCGTTCCTCCCCCGGGGAATCGGGGACTATGGCTACACCTTC.

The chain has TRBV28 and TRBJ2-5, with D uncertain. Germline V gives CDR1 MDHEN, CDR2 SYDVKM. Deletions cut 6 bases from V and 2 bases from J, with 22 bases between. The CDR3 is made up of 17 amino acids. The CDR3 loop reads CASSYTIREIGQETQYF. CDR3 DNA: TGTGCCAGCAGCTACACTATCCGAGAGATCGGACAAGAGACCCAGTACTTC.

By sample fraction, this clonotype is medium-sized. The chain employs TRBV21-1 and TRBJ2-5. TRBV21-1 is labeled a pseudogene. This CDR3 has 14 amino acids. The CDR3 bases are TGTGCCAGCAGCAAACTTGAGTACCAAGAGACCCAGTACTTC. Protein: CASSKLEYQETQYF.

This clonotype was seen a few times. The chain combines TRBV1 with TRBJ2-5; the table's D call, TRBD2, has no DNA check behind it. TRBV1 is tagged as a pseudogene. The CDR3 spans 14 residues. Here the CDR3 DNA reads TGCACCAGCAGCCAAGATACGAGGGCGGAGACCCAGTACTTC. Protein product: CTSSQDTRAETQYF.

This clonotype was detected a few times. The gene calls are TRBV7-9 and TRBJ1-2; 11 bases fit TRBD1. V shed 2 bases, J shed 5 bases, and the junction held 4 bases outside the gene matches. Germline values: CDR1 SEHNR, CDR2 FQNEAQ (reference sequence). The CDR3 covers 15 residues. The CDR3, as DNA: TGTGCCAGCAGCTTATGGGACAGGGGGTCATATGGCTACACCTTC. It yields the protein CASSLWDRGSYGYTF.

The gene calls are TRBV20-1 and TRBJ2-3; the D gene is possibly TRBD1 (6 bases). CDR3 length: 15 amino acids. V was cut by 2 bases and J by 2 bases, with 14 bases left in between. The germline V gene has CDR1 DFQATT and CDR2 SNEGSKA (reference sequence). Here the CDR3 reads CSARPRGTNTDTQYF. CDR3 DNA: TGCAGTGCTAGACCAAGGGGGACCAACACAGATACGCAGTATTTT.

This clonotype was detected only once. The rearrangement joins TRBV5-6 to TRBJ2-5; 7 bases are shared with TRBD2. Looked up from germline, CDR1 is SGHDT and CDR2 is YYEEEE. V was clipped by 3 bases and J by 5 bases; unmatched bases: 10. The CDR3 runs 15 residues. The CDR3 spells CASSWGGGPSETQYF. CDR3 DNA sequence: TGTGCCAGCAGCTGGGGGGGAGGGCCCTCGGAGACCCAGTACTTC.

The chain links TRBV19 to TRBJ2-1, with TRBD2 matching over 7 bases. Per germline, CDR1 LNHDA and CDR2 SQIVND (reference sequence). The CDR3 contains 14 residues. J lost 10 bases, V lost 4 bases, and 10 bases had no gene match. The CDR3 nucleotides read TGTGCCAGTAGTAAAGGGACTACGTTTGGGGAGCAGTTCTTC. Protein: CASSKGTTFGEQFF.

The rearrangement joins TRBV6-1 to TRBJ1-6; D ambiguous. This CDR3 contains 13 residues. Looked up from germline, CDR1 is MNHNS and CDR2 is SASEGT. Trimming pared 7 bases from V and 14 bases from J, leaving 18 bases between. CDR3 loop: CASTERRGDTLHF. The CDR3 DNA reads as TGTGCCAGCACCGAACGCCGGGGTGACACCCTCCACTTT.